The TCR beta chain under discussion was sequenced for a study of patients and donors after allogeneic stem cell transplantation. The germline V gene encodes CDR1 SGHTA and CDR2 FQGNSA. Trimming at V came to 5 bases and at J to 7 bases, leaving 18 bases not matched to a gene. This CDR3 region has 17 residues. Via MiXCR, TCRdb re-called the RT-PCR reads, giving one row per CDR3 protein. The data contain 900,000 to 1,000,000 distinct CDR3 sequences, about a sixth of them singletons. Sequencing used blood, either unsorted or a sorted T cell fraction (not recorded which). The TCR originated in a human donor who was either an allogeneic HSCT recipient or a stem cell or donor lymphocyte infusion donor (not recorded which). It is not recorded whose cells these are; they may come from a transplant donor. V is TRBV7-2 and J is TRBJ2-7; 9 positions match TRBD2. This chain's CDR3 is CASSRTWTSASYQEQYF. DNA of the CDR3: TGTGCCAGCAGCCGTACCTGGACTAGCGCCTCATATCAGGAGCAGTACTTC.